Sequencing of this T cell receptor (beta chain) was carried out in a study of T cells in Graves' hyperthyroidism and ophthalmopathy. Notes on this clonotype: Its antigen is unidentified.

Points from the study as a whole: Expanded thyroid clonotypes (above 0.001) were mostly also found in blood. A model built on 13 V-J features separated ophthalmopathy from stable hyperthyroidism.

Diagnoses rested on clinical symptoms, serum thyroxine and TRAb, thyroid ultrasound and orbital computed tomography. Cells are PBMCs isolated from 10 ml of fresh blood. The CDR3 has 14 residues. V shed 5 bases and J 3 bases; nucleotides not matched to a gene: 4. Template material for amplifying TCR beta CDR3 regions consisted of RNA transcripts. First-round RT-PCR targeting the TCR CDR3 was performed with the HTBI primer set. TCRdb re-analysed the multiplex PCR reads in MiXCR, keeping a single row per CDR3 protein. This table has 650,000 to 850,000 distinct CDR3 sequences, roughly 20% appearing once. Input material: blood. The V and J genes are TRBV12-3 or TRBV12-4 and TRBJ1-5, with 7 bases matching TRBD1. The TCR comes from a woman aged 45-65 years with Graves' hyperthyroidism that later progressed to Graves' ophthalmopathy. The CDR3 nucleotides are TGTGCCAGCAGTATACAGGGGTTCAATCAGCCCCAGCATTTT. This codes for CASSIQGFNQPQHF.